What follows are 16 T cell receptor beta chains derived from one specimen sequenced in a study of T cell responses to AZD1222 COVID-19 vaccine. Only in-frame clones appear in the TCRdb table, and some are missing; sequencing was by immunoSEQ multiplex PCR. The sample contains 35,000 to 45,000 clones, 75% to 90% of which appear only once. The source was peripheral blood, collected 28 days after the second AZD1222 dose. These receptors all stem from an adult who received the AZD1222 COVID-19 vaccine.

V usage is TRBV6-5 and J usage is TRBJ2-5, with D unresolved. V was clipped by 2 bases and J by 5 bases, with 12 bases between them. The germline CDR1 and CDR2 sequences are MNHEY and SVGAGI. The CDR3 is 14 residues long. The DNA for the CDR3 is TGTGCCAGCAGTTACGGGTCAGGTTACGAGACCCAGTACTTC. It translates to CASSYGSGYETQYF.

This clone has just one count. This rearrangement joins TRBV12-3 or TRBV12-4 to TRBJ2-7; D remains ambiguous. The V end lost 2 bases, the J end lost 7 bases, and 6 bases lay between the germline ends. The CDR3 sequence is 11 residues long. CDR3 region: CASSLRREQYF. The CDR3 bases are TGTGCCAGCAGTTTACGGCGAGAGCAGTACTTC.

V and J are TRBV24-1 and TRBJ1-3; the match to TRBD1 covers 7 bases. With V trimmed by 4 bases and J by 0 bases, 11 bases remained unmatched. From germline, CDR1 is KGHDR and CDR2 SFDVKD. CDR3 length equals 18 residues. Here the CDR3 DNA reads TGTGCCACCAGTGACCGTGCTCGACAGGGAGACTCTGGAAACACCATATATTTT. Translating it yields CATSDRARQGDSGNTIYF.

The chain recombines TRBV19 with TRBJ1-1; D remains unclear. This CDR3 contains 15 residues. The V and J ends lost 0 bases and 1 base respectively, with 9 bases between them. Germline V CDR1 and CDR2: LNHDA, SQIVND (reference sequence). The CDR3 coding sequence is TGTGCCAGTAGTATAGATGTCTTCTGGAACACTGAAGCTTTCTTT. Its translation is CASSIDVFWNTEAFF.

The chain has TRBV27 and TRBJ2-4; 7 positions match TRBD1. V trimming: 6 bases; J trimming: 0 bases; junction bases outside the gene matches: 11. Per the germline V gene, CDR1 is MNHEY and CDR2 is SMNVEV (reference sequence). CDR3 length: 17 residues. The CDR3 DNA is TGTGCCAGCAGCCCTTGGGACAGCCCCCTAGCCAAAAACATTCAGTACTTC. Its translation: CASSPWDSPLAKNIQYF.

The chain carries TRBV29-1 and TRBJ2-7, with D hard to call. Germline CDR1 is SQVTM and CDR2 is ANQGSEA. The CDR3 runs to 12 residues. V was shortened by 5 bases and J by 1 base, with 9 bases between the two germline ends. The CDR3 sequence: CSVTASSYEQYF. DNA of the CDR3: TGCAGCGTTACGGCGTCGTCCTACGAGCAGTACTTC.

CDR3 protein: CASSQAGLNYGYTF. CDR3 sequence (DNA): TGTGCCAGCAGCCAAGCGGGATTAAACTATGGCTACACCTTC. The genes are TRBV3-1 (or the pseudogene TRBV3-2) and TRBJ1-2; no clear D. The V gene's germline CDR1 is LGHDT and CDR2 YNNKEL (reference sequence). The V and J ends lost 1 base and 2 bases respectively, with 8 bases between them. The CDR3 is 14 amino acids.

The chain joins TRBV5-1 to TRBJ2-1; D tentatively reads TRBD1 or TRBD2 (5 bases each). This CDR3 spans 15 amino acids. V lost 0 bases, J lost 1 base, and 8 bases lay in between. Germline loops: CDR1 SGHRS, CDR2 YFSETQ. The CDR3 protein is CASSLAGASYNEQFF. The CDR3 DNA reads TGCGCCAGCAGCTTGGCCGGGGCGTCCTACAATGAGCAGTTCTTC.

This chain uses TRBV6-6 with TRBJ2-5, with TRBD1 matching over 9 bases. CDR1 and CDR2 from the germline V gene are MNHNY and SVGAGI (reference sequence). V lost 0 bases, J lost 6 bases, and 5 bases stayed unmatched. The CDR3 is 15 amino acids. The DNA for the CDR3 is TGTGCCAGCAGTTACTCGATACAGGGGGCGCAGACCCAGTACTTC. Protein: CASSYSIQGAQTQYF.

The chain is built from TRBV29-1 and TRBJ2-1; TRBD2 is a possible D gene (6 bases). V lost 4 bases, J lost 0 bases, and 10 bases lay in between. Germline-derived CDR1 and CDR2 are SQVTM and ANQGSEA. This CDR3 has 14 amino acids. The CDR3 bases are TGCAGCGTTGCCCCGGGGGTCTCCTACAATGAGCAGTTCTTC. Translated, it gives CSVAPGVSYNEQFF.

This sequence joins TRBV5-4 and TRBJ2-1; TRBD2 matches at 7 bases. Germline V CDR1 and CDR2: SGHNT, YYREEE (reference sequence). Trimming took 4 bases from V and 7 from J; bases not matched to a gene: 11. This CDR3 spans 15 amino acids. The chain's CDR3 is CASSKIGTKTNEQFF. In nucleotides, the CDR3 is TGTGCCAGCAGCAAAATCGGGACTAAAACTAATGAGCAGTTCTTC.

The V gene is TRBV28, the J gene TRBJ2-7; TRBD2 matches at 10 bases. Trimming cost V 3 bases and J 6 bases; bases outside gene matches: 11. This CDR3 is 16 amino acids long. Germline V lookup: CDR1 MDHEN, CDR2 SYDVKM. The CDR3 spells CASSLLTGTSESEQYF. CDR3 nucleotides: TGTGCCAGCAGTTTGTTAACCGGGACTAGCGAGAGCGAGCAGTACTTC.

The rearrangement uses TRBV7-3 and TRBJ1-1, with D perhaps TRBD1 (6 bases). The CDR3 loop spans 15 amino acids. The germline V gene encodes CDR1 SGHTA and CDR2 FQGTGA. V lost 4 bases and J lost 1, with 13 bases in between. The CDR3 DNA is TGTGCCAGCAGCTCTAATGAGGGGGGGAACACTGAAGCTTTCTTT. Translated: CASSSNEGGNTEAFF.

This clone was counted once. The chain combines TRBV19 with TRBJ1-6; maybe TRBD1 (6 bases). This CDR3 contains 13 residues. V dropped 6 bases and J dropped 10 bases, with 13 bases sitting between them. Germline loops: CDR1 LNHDA, CDR2 SQIVND (reference sequence). CDR3 loop: CASRRDTGSPLHF. CDR3 bases: TGTGCCAGTAGGAGAGACACAGGGTCACCCCTCCACTTT.

This chain links TRBV3-1 (or the pseudogene TRBV3-2) with TRBJ1-2; tentative D call: TRBD1 (5 bases). The germline gives CDR1 LGHDT, CDR2 YNNKEL (reference sequence). The V end lost 3 bases, the J end lost 3 bases, and 17 bases lay between the germline ends. CDR3 length: 16 residues. As DNA, the CDR3 is TGTGCCAGCAGCCACCTCCCAGGGCTATCCCACTATGGCTACACCTTC. Encoded protein: CASSHLPGLSHYGYTF.

The chain recombines TRBV10-3 with TRBJ1-5, with D possibly matching TRBD1 (6 bases). The CDR3 is 16 amino acids. Deletions cut 0 bases from V and 4 bases from J, with 13 bases between. CDR1 and CDR2 from the germline V gene are ENHRY and SYGVKD. The CDR3 DNA reads TGTGCCATCAGTGAGTCGATGCAGGGGAAGAATCAGCCCCAGCATTTT. This codes for CAISESMQGKNQPQHF.